This T cell receptor beta chain came from a study of blood T cells in healthy people across ages (dated by TCRdb to between 2014 and 2017). Regarding the research as a whole: In model experiments, template switching captured about one uniquely barcoded TCR beta cDNA molecule for every two T cells. To track age-related changes in TCR beta repertoire diversity, the study relied on deep sequencing normalized with unique cDNA molecular identifiers. Four age groups were formed from the donors: young (average about 16 years), middle-aged (approximately 40), aged (roughly 58) and long-lived (less than 85). Donors of different ages were randomly distributed across sequencing lanes to avoid experimental bias. Using the same blood draw, the study looked at two additional independent replicas of 1 million unique cDNA reads for two donors, one aged 18 to 29 and the other aged 80 or older.

Concerning this clonotype itself: It has no known antigen specificity. Qualities for individual bases were not recorded, and no much larger clone is one base off.

V loses 2 bases of germline sequence and J loses 2 bases, and the interval between the two ends is 12 bases. There are 15 amino acids in the CDR3, from cysteine to phenylalanine inclusive. The DNA shown is the 45-base CDR3, in frame from base 1. CDR1 and CDR2 (MNHEY, SVGAGI) derive from the germline V gene. Library preparation was by 5' RACE. Sequencing was performed on an Illumina HiSeq 2500. A second about 7 to 11 cycle PCR used a sample-barcoded 5' primer and a J-beta primer mix. A unique molecular identifier was introduced onto each TCR beta cDNA molecule by a template-switch 5' adaptor carrying 12 random nucleotides. Each sample yielded at least 2.5 million CDR3-containing paired-end reads. All of the RNA was converted into first-strand cDNA using the Mint cDNA synthesis kit, with a TRBC-specific oligonucleotide serving as the primer. After uracil-DNA glycosylase treatment, a first 18-cycle PCR used universal primers M1SS and BC2_uni_R on all cDNA. The study's processing was this. Normalization of each sample was performed by random selection of 1 million high-quality reads, each carrying a distinct molecular identifier. Reads with shared molecular identifiers were discarded instead of being binned into consensus sequences. MiTCR, run with a Q25 quality threshold and the strictest error-elimination algorithm, handled CDR3 identification, clonotype clustering and error correction. A nonparametric unseen species model with Euler transformation was used to estimate lower-bound total TCR beta diversity. The public sequencing data were trimmed at Q25 with fastp and processed into clonotypes with MiXCR by TCRdb, which kept only in-frame beta chains. Identical CDR3 protein sequences are pooled into one entry, listed with their most common genes and DNA. The V and J calls, along with clone size, are taken from TCRdb and not from the paper's own processing. The sample profile shows more than 1,400,000 distinct CDR3 sequences; approximately 40% of them were found once. In total, the top ten clones hold roughly 7.9% of the sample.

What the study reported, not specific to this receptor: The percentage of naive T cells measured by flow cytometry correlated strongly with observed TCR beta diversity. Total diversity estimates from one million sequenced T cells were considered lower bounds and underestimates. As age increased, observed TCR beta diversity per million T cells dropped in a roughly linear way, and a significant reduction was already evident by age 40. The long-lived group showed more naive CD4+ T cells, fewer expanded clones and increased TCR diversity than the aged group, suggesting age selection. Since profiling was done on bulk unsorted PBMCs, naive and antigen-experienced compartments could not be conclusively compared. Because the CMV infection status of the donors was unknown, age-related changes in expanded clonotypes may potentially have been confounded.

The roughly 39 donors, aged about 6 to 95 years, were systemically healthy Caucasian individuals from Russia. Each donor gave 8.5 to 10 milliliters of peripheral blood, collected into EDTA-treated Vacutainer tubes. Ficoll-Paque density-gradient centrifugation was used to isolate PBMCs, with at least 6 million per sample. Trizol reagent was used to extract total RNA from PBMCs, with at least 5 micrograms per sample. For every donor, an aliquot of PBMCs went through flow cytometry to measure the percentages of naive CD45RAhigh/CD27high T cells. The TCR originated in a woman aged 18-29 years in good health. The chain is made from TRBV6-5 and TRBJ1-2, with the identity of the D gene unclear. Sequencing input: blood. The CDR3 protein is CASSYDPERNYGYTF. The DNA sequence follows: TGTGCCAGCAGTTACGATCCAGAGAGAAACTATGGCTACACCTTC.